The 21 T cell receptor beta chains below come from one sample, sequenced in a study of OX40 agonist ivuxolimab in advanced cancers. The table came from immunoSEQ multiplex PCR; TCRdb's copy has only in-frame clones and leaves some out. The repertoire holds fewer than 20,000 clones, with 70% to 90% as singletons. Sequencing was performed on CD4+ or CD8+ T cells sorted from blood, taken in a trial of the OX40 agonist ivuxolimab. These receptors were collected from an adult with an advanced solid tumor such as melanoma, head and neck, liver or kidney cancer.

The chain is built from TRBV5-6 and TRBJ2-7; D uncertain. This CDR3 is 14 amino acids long. Trimming removed 4 bases at V and 2 bases at J, with 13 bases between. Germline V lookup: CDR1 SGHDT, CDR2 YYEEEE. The CDR3 reads CASSEERGPYEQYF. As DNA, the CDR3 is TGTGCCAGCAGCGAAGAGCGAGGACCCTACGAGCAGTACTTC.

The chain recombines TRBV5-1 with TRBJ2-7; the D gene is possibly TRBD1 (6 bases). The V end lost 0 bases, the J end lost 6 bases, and 10 bases lay between the germline ends. Looked up from germline, CDR1 is SGHRS and CDR2 is YFSETQ. The CDR3 loop spans 13 amino acids. Written as DNA, the CDR3 is TGCGCCAGCAGCTTGGGGACAGTTCCCGAGCAGTACTTC. This translates into CASSLGTVPEQYF.

The chain recombines TRBV5-1 with TRBJ2-1, with 12 bases matching TRBD2. CDR3 length: 19 amino acids. V was pared by 4 bases and J by 6 bases, with 17 bases of the junction left unmatched. Germline CDR1 reads SGHRS; CDR2 reads YFSETQ. The CDR3 reads CASSTVDRRGLAGLNEQFF. CDR3 DNA sequence: TGCGCCAGCAGCACAGTGGACAGGCGCGGACTAGCGGGACTCAATGAGCAGTTCTTC. Complete variable domain (other parts from reference TRBV5-1 and TRBJ2-1): KAGVTQTPRYLIKTRGQQVTLSCSPISGHRSVSWYQQTPGQGLQFLFEYFSETQRNKGNFPGRFSGRQFSNSRSEMNVSTLELGDSALYLCASSTVDRRGLAGLNEQFFGPGTRLTVL.

CDR3 amino acids: CASSLQITDTQYF. CDR3 bases: TGTGCCAGCAGCTTACAGATCACAGATACGCAGTATTTT. The gene calls are TRBV7-6 and TRBJ2-3; D remains unclear. This CDR3 has 13 amino acids. Deletions cut 2 bases from V and 2 bases from J, with 5 bases between. Germline V lookup: CDR1 SGHVS, CDR2 FNYEAQ. Filled out from reference TRBV7-6 and TRBJ2-3, the complete variable domain reads GAGVSQSPRYKVTKRGQDVALRCDPISGHVSLYWYRQALGQGPEFLTYFNYEAQQDKSGLPNDRFSAERPEGSISTLTIQRTEQRDSAMYRCASSLQITDTQYFGPGTRLTVL.

The chain employs TRBV7-9 and TRBJ2-1; 7 nucleotides match TRBD2. From germline, CDR1 is SEHNR and CDR2 FQNEAQ (reference sequence). This CDR3 comprises 15 residues. Trimming removed 3 bases from V and 7 bases from J; junction bases left unmatched: 9. The CDR3 coding sequence is TGTGCCAGCAGCTTCCCAGCGGGGCTGGGGAATGAGCAGTTCTTC. Its translation is CASSFPAGLGNEQFF.

This clone was counted at least ten times. The chain has TRBV7-9 and TRBJ2-7; TRBD2 matches 13 bases. This CDR3 is built from 16 residues. V was clipped by 5 bases and J by 6 bases; unmatched bases: 10. CDR1 and CDR2 (germline): SEHNR, FQNEAQ (reference sequence). CDR3: CASSRTSGRAGVEQYF. CDR3 bases: TGTGCCAGCAGCCGCACTAGCGGGAGGGCCGGGGTCGAGCAGTACTTC.

The chain is built from TRBV6-5 and TRBJ1-6; 7 bases map to TRBD1. The CDR3 loop spans 13 amino acids. J gave up 9 bases and V 6 bases, and 5 bases lay outside the gene matches. CDR1 is MNHEY, CDR2 SVGAGI, per germline. The CDR3 spells CASSDRDASPLHF. The CDR3 DNA follows: TGTGCCAGCAGCGACAGGGATGCTTCACCCCTCCACTTT.

The chain couples TRBV30 to TRBJ1-3; D remains ambiguous. Germline values: CDR1 GTSNPN, CDR2 SVGIG (reference sequence). The V gene lost 1 base and the J gene lost 3 bases, with 16 bases spanning the gap. The CDR3 spans 16 residues. The CDR3 is CAWSDNLLNLGNTIYF. The CDR3 DNA is TGTGCCTGGAGTGACAATTTATTGAATCTTGGAAACACCATATATTTT.

Only one count was recorded for this clone. This chain connects TRBV7-9 to TRBJ2-7; the D is unclear. The germline gives CDR1 SEHNR, CDR2 FQNEAQ (reference sequence). There are 12 residues in the CDR3. The ends were cut back, 1 base at V and 4 bases at J, with 5 bases in the middle. CDR3: CASSLESYEQYF. The CDR3 region has the DNA TGTGCCAGCAGCTTAGAGAGTTACGAGCAGTACTTC.

The chain links TRBV14 to TRBJ2-1; D remains unclear. This CDR3 comprises 14 residues. Germline V CDR1 and CDR2: SGHDN, FVKESK. V was clipped by 0 bases and J by 4 bases, with 7 bases between them. CDR3: CASSQDSSYNEQFF. In DNA, the CDR3 is TGTGCCAGCAGCCAAGATAGCTCGTACAATGAGCAGTTCTTC. Complete variable domain (other parts from reference TRBV14 and TRBJ2-1): EAGVTQFPSHSVIEKGQTVTLRCDPISGHDNLYWYRRVMGKEIKFLLHFVKESKQDESGMPNNRFLAERTGGTYSTLKVQPAELEDSGVYFCASSQDSSYNEQFFGPGTRLTVL.

The gene calls are TRBV7-9 and TRBJ2-7; 7 nucleotides align to TRBD2. The ends lost 4 bases at V and 6 bases at J; junction bases unmatched: 15. The CDR3 is made up of 16 amino acids. Germline lookup yields CDR1 SEHNR and CDR2 FQNEAQ (reference sequence). Here the CDR3 reads CASSSNRDYDILEQYF. The CDR3 coding sequence is TGTGCCAGCAGCTCGAACCGGGACTACGACATCCTCGAGCAGTACTTC.

Sample share makes this clone medium-sized. V gene TRBV2 combines with J gene TRBJ2-7, with TRBD1 matching 10 bases. V gave up 7 bases and J gave up 2 bases; unmatched junction bases: 8. Germline V gives CDR1 SNHLY, CDR2 FYNNEI. This CDR3 has 15 amino acids. The CDR3 DNA is TGTGCCAGCACCCCCGGGACAGGGGCTGCCTACGAGCAGTACTTC. This encodes CASTPGTGAAYEQYF. Looking up the rest from reference TRBV2 and TRBJ2-7 gives the full variable domain: EPEVTQTPSHQVTQMGQEVILRCVPISNHLYFYWYRQILGQKVEFLVSFYNNEISEKSEIFDDQFSVERPDGSNFTLKIRSTKLEDSAMYFCASTPGTGAAYEQYFGPGTRLTVT.

Concerning this clone itself: Distinct nucleotide sequences in the sample also encode this CDR3. The rearrangement uses TRBV27 and TRBJ2-7; D may correspond to TRBD1 or TRBD2 (5 bases each). Trimming shortened V by 2 bases and J by 3 bases, and 11 bases separated the two germline ends. The CDR3 runs 14 residues. Germline V gene data show CDR1 as MNHEY and CDR2 as SMNVEV (reference sequence). CDR3 sequence: CASSLRGTGYEQYF. Written as DNA, the CDR3 is TGTGCCAGCAGTTTACGAGGGACCGGCTACGAGCAGTACTTC.

The gene calls are TRBV6-6 and TRBJ2-3, with D maybe TRBD2 (6 bases). This CDR3 has 15 amino acids. Germline V gives CDR1 MNHNY, CDR2 SVGAGI (reference sequence). The V and J ends lost 4 bases and 4 bases respectively, with 15 bases between them. The CDR3 nucleotides read TGTGCCAGCAGTTTGGGGGGAGGAAACGCAGATACGCAGTATTTT. Its translation is CASSLGGGNADTQYF.

J is TRBJ2-5 and V is TRBV7-9, with 9 bases aligning to TRBD1. J was trimmed by 2 bases and V by 5 bases; bases with no gene match: 18. From germline, CDR1 is SEHNR and CDR2 FQNEAQ (reference sequence). This CDR3 is built from 19 residues. CDR3 in amino acids: CASSPTGQGYPQGQETQYF. In DNA form, the CDR3 reads TGTGCCAGCAGCCCCACCGGACAGGGGTATCCTCAAGGGCAAGAGACCCAGTACTTC.

The rearrangement links TRBV11-3 to TRBJ2-1; possible D gene TRBD2, 6 bases. V dropped 1 base and J dropped 6 bases, with 13 bases sitting between them. CDR3 length: 15 amino acids. Germline CDR1 SGHNT, CDR2 YENEEA. This chain's CDR3 is CASSLVLAPLNEQFF. CDR3 DNA sequence: TGTGCCAGCAGCTTAGTCCTAGCGCCCCTCAATGAGCAGTTCTTC.

The chain employs TRBV27 and TRBJ2-3, with 9 bases identical to TRBD1. Germline V lookup: CDR1 MNHEY, CDR2 SMNVEV (reference sequence). V lost 5 bases, J lost 4 bases, and 7 bases stayed unmatched. CDR3 length equals 15 residues. CDR3 DNA: TGTGCCAGCAGTCCCCGGGACAGGGTGGCAGATACGCAGTATTTT. Amino acid sequence: CASSPRDRVADTQYF.

The sample holds a few counts of this clone. The chain couples TRBV6-6 to TRBJ1-1; 9 bases are shared with TRBD1. Looked up from germline, CDR1 is MNHNY and CDR2 is SVGAGI (reference sequence). This CDR3 is built from 14 residues. V dropped 6 bases and J dropped 5; count of bases not matched to a gene: 7. CDR3 coding DNA: TGTGCCAGCAGCGACAGGGGGATGGGGACTGAAGCTTTCTTT. It translates to CASSDRGMGTEAFF.

The chain links TRBV27 to TRBJ2-7; D tentatively reads TRBD1 or TRBD2 (5 bases each). This CDR3 is 13 amino acids long. The germline V gene encodes CDR1 MNHEY and CDR2 SMNVEV (reference sequence). V lost 4 bases, J lost 2 bases, and 9 bases lay in between. The CDR3 region is CASSSPGPYEQYF. The CDR3 DNA reads as TGTGCCAGCAGTTCCCCGGGGCCCTACGAGCAGTACTTC.

The rearrangement uses TRBV27 and TRBJ2-1, with D possibly matching TRBD2 (7 bases). V was trimmed by 7 bases and J by 2 bases, leaving 12 bases between them. The CDR3 runs 14 residues. Germline V lookup: CDR1 MNHEY, CDR2 SMNVEV (reference sequence). As DNA, the CDR3 is TGTGCCAGCACCATCGGGGGGCCCTACAATGAGCAGTTCTTC. Translated: CASTIGGPYNEQFF.

The rearrangement uses TRBV7-6 and TRBJ1-1; weak D call: TRBD1 (5 bases). The V and J ends lost 5 bases and 2 bases respectively, with 15 bases between them. The CDR3 is made up of 15 amino acids. Germline lookup yields CDR1 SGHVS and CDR2 FNYEAQ. DNA of the CDR3: TGTGCCAGCAGCCTCTCAAGGGGCTCCAACACTGAAGCTTTCTTT. Translating gives CASSLSRGSNTEAFF.